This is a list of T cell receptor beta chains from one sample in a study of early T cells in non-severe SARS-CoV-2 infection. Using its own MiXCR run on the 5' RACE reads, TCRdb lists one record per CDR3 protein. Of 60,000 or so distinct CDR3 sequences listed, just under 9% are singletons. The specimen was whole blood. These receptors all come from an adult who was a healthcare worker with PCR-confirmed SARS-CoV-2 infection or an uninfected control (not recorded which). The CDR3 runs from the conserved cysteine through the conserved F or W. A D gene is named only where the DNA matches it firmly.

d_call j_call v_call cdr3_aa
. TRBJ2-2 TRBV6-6 CALRGGLATGELFF
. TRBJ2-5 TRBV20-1 CSATTPEGSIETQYF
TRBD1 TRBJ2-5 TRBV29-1 CSVDRQGQETQYF
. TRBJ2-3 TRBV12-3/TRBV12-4 CASAKGTDTQYF
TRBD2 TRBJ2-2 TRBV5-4 CASSFTSGSVPGELFF
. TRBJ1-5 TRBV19 CASSVARNQPQHF
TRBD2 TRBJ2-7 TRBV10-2 CASSESRLAGVGGQYF
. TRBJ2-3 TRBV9 CASSVAPGYTDTQYF
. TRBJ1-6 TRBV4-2 CASSQDRVTANSPLHF
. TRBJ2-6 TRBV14 CASSSGTSSGANVLTF
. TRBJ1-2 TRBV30 CACYYPRGDYGYTF
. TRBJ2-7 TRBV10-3 CAISAQEGYEQYF
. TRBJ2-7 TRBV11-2 CASSLDPTYEQYF
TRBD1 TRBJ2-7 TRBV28 CASRGQSLDEQYF
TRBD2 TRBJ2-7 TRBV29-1 CSVTGLAGVREQYF
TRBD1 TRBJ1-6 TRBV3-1 CASRQGNSPLHF
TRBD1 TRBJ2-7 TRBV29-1 CSVEGQGAYEQYF
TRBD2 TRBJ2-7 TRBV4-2 CASSPQGSGSTEQYF
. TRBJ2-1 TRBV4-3 CASSQDQSTYNEQFF
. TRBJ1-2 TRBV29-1 CSVAEQGYGYTF
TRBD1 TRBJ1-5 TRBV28 CASSLDRADQPQHF
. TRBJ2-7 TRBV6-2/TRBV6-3 CAGRLMRSYEQYF
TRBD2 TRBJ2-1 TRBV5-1 CASSSGTTYNEQFF
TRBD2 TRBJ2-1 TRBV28 CASSLTPGGSWYNEQFF
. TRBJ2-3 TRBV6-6 CASSYRGPDTQYF
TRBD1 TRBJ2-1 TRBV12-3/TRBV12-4 CASSLARQGRGPYNEQFF
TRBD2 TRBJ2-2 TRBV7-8 CASSPPPLAVTGELFF
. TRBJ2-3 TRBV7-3 CASSNTGSTDTQYF
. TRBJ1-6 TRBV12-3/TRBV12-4 CASSSAPSSPLHF
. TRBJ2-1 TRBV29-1 CSGRGGSYNEQFF
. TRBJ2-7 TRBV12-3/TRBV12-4 CASSPGSAAGEQYF